The 15 T cell receptor beta chains below come from one sample, sequenced in a study of blood T cells in healthy people across ages. The authors ran a second PCR of 7 to 11 cycles using a sample-barcoded 5' primer and a J-beta primer mix. One entry per CDR3 protein results from TCRdb running MiXCR on the 5' RACE reads. The sample comprises about 1,500,000 distinct CDR3 sequences, 28% of which are singletons, and 7.7% rests with the top ten. Material: blood. Receptor source: a woman aged 30 to 39 in good health.

This clonotype was seen once. A much larger clone sits a single nucleotide away, making a read error possible. The CDR3 region is CASILSANTEAFF. DNA of the CDR3: TGTGCCAGCATTTTATCTGCGAACACTGAAGCTTTCTTT. The rearrangement uses TRBV27 and TRBJ1-1; D is uncertain. The CDR3 contains 13 residues. Germline loops: CDR1 MNHEY, CDR2 SMNVEV (reference sequence).

This clonotype was counted only a few times. The V gene is TRBV29-1, the J gene TRBJ1-5, with TRBD1 identical over 8 bases. CDR3 size: 13 residues. Germline trimming cut 6 bases from V and 3 bases from J; bases unmatched to any gene: 4. The V gene's germline CDR1 is SQVTM and CDR2 ANQGSEA. CDR3 DNA sequence: TGCAGCGTATTGGACAGGGACAATCAGCCCCAGCATTTT. This translates into CSVLDRDNQPQHF.

This clonotype occurred many times. The rearrangement joins TRBV29-1 to TRBJ2-1, with 7 bases that match TRBD2. The V and J ends lost 2 bases and 7 bases, in that order; junction bases with no gene match: 11. Germline assignment: CDR1 SQVTM and CDR2 ANQGSEA. This CDR3 comprises 15 residues. The CDR3 DNA reads as TGCAGCGTTGAACTTGGCGGGAGTCGTCGTAATGAGCAGTTCTTC. Amino acids: CSVELGGSRRNEQFF.

About this clonotype itself: One base away lies a much larger clone, so this may be a sequencing read error. The chain is built from TRBV20-1 and TRBJ2-1; D gene uncertain. The DNA end is more similar to TRBJ2-7, so the J call may be wrong. CDR3 size: 11 residues. Germline values: CDR1 DFQATT, CDR2 SNEGSKA (reference sequence). This CDR3 is CSARYYNEQYF. In DNA form, the CDR3 reads TGCAGTGCTAGATACTACAATGAGCAGTACTTC.

This clonotype has just one count. This sequence joins TRBV7-2 and TRBJ2-3; 11 bases agree with TRBD2. V dropped 3 bases and J dropped 5; count of bases not matched to a gene: 4. This CDR3 has 15 residues. Germline CDR1 reads SGHTA; CDR2 reads FQGNSA. The CDR3 DNA reads TGTGCCAGCAGCTTGGGGGGACTAGCGGAAGATACGCAGTATTTT. This translates into CASSLGGLAEDTQYF.

The V gene is TRBV24-1, the J gene TRBJ2-3; the D call may be TRBD1 or TRBD2 (5 bases each). Germline V gene data show CDR1 as KGHDR and CDR2 as SFDVKD. The CDR3 has 13 residues. Between the trimmed V and J ends, which lost 5 bases and 6 bases, there was a span of 11 bases. The CDR3 loop reads CATSGGPVDTQYF. In DNA, the CDR3 is TGTGCCACCAGTGGGGGACCAGTGGATACGCAGTATTTT.

The chain employs TRBV20-1 and TRBJ1-5; 9 nucleotides align to TRBD1. CDR1 DFQATT and CDR2 SNEGSKA come from the germline V gene (reference sequence). The CDR3 contains 14 residues. V shed 2 bases, J shed 4 bases, and the junction held 3 bases outside the gene matches. The CDR3 DNA reads TGCAGTGCTAGATGGACAGGGGAAAATCAGCCCCAGCATTTT. Protein sequence: CSARWTGENQPQHF.

The sample holds a few counts of this clonotype. The chain has TRBV11-2 and TRBJ2-7, with D maybe TRBD1 (5 bases). V lost 6 bases and J lost 1, with 13 bases in between. The CDR3 totals 14 residues. Germline CDR1 reads SGHAT; CDR2 reads FQNNGV. CDR3 sequence (DNA): TGTGCCAGCAGACAAACCGCAGGGTCCTACGAGCAGTACTTC. This translates into CASRQTAGSYEQYF.

The chain is built from TRBV27 and TRBJ2-3, with 14 bases that match TRBD2. V trimming: 10 bases; J trimming: 4 bases; junction bases outside the gene matches: 16. The CDR3 is 18 amino acids. Germline V gives CDR1 MNHEY, CDR2 SMNVEV (reference sequence). CDR3: CATKPFGTSGSLSDTQYF. Written as DNA, the CDR3 is TGTGCCACCAAGCCCTTCGGGACTAGCGGGAGTCTTTCAGATACGCAGTATTTT.

In the case of this clonotype: A much larger clone lies one base from this, so it may be a read error. This chain uses TRBV15 with TRBJ2-1; 14 bases are shared with TRBD2. The CDR3 has 13 residues. Germline CDR1 is LNHNV and CDR2 is YYDKDF (reference sequence). In nucleotides, the CDR3 is TGTGCCGCCAGGGGACTAGCGGGAGACGAGCAGTTCTTC. This encodes CAARGLAGDEQFF.

This clonotype was observed many times. This chain uses TRBV12-3 or TRBV12-4 with TRBJ2-5, with a weak D call TRBD1 (6 bases). The CDR3 runs 12 residues. Trimming shortened V by 7 bases and J by 7 bases, and 13 bases separated the two germline ends. The CDR3 DNA reads as TGTGCCAGCACTCTTAAAGGGGGGACCCAGTACTTC. Translating it yields CASTLKGGTQYF.

A remark on this clonotype: A much larger clonotype is one base distant, so this may be a read error. V and J are TRBV7-2 and TRBJ1-5, with a possible D match to TRBD1 (6 bases). Germline V gene data show CDR1 as SGHTA and CDR2 as FQGNSA. The CDR3 is 14 amino acids. In DNA, the CDR3 is TGTGCCAGCGGACAGTCGTCTCGCAATCGGCCCCAGCATTTT. It yields the protein CASGQSSRNRPQHF.

To note about this clonotype: With a much larger clone just one base away, this may be a read error. The J gene is TRBJ2-5, the V gene TRBV10-3; TRBD1 matches at 8 bases. The end of the DNA fits TRBJ2-7 better, so the J call may be wrong. The length of the CDR3 is 14 residues. The V gene's germline CDR1 is ENHRY and CDR2 SYGVKD. CDR3 nucleotide sequence: TGTGCCATCAGTGATAGGACAGGGAGCGACGAGCAGTACTTC. As protein: CAISDRTGSDEQYF.

The sample holds a few counts of this clonotype. The V gene is TRBV12-3 or TRBV12-4, the J gene TRBJ2-1, with 10 nucleotides matching TRBD2. The length of the CDR3 is 13 residues. After removal of 6 bases from V and 7 bases from J, the junction contained 3 bases not matched to a gene. CDR3 amino acids: CASRQRGGNEQFF. The CDR3 DNA reads TGTGCCAGCAGGCAGCGGGGGGGGAATGAGCAGTTCTTC.

This clonotype was counted a few times. The V gene is TRBV5-1, the J gene TRBJ2-5, with 8 bases aligning to TRBD1. Germline loops: CDR1 SGHRS, CDR2 YFSETQ. V lost 4 bases and J lost 11; bases outside the gene matches: 10. This CDR3 has 13 residues. The CDR3 loop reads CASSTGQGEEQYF. The DNA of the CDR3 is TGCGCCAGCAGCACCGGACAGGGTGAGGAGCAGTACTTC.